The T cell receptor beta chain described here comes from a study of blood T cell repertoires in COVID-19. About the research overall: Both acute and convalescent COVID-19 samples were obtained from the United States, Italy and Spain. Sources were T cells, B-cell-depleted T cells, or PBMCs; the material itself was cDNA or gDNA.

Here immunoSEQ multiplex PCR was the method, and the copy in TCRdb shows in-frame clones only, minus some. The table records around 100,000 clones, around 90% of them present only once. Sequenced input: peripheral blood. This TCR was recovered from a human donor in a cohort sampled during active COVID-19.

The CDR3 nucleotides read TGTGCCAGCAGCTTAAACTCGCCCACCATCGACGAGCAGTACTTC. This sequence encodes CASSLNSPTIDEQYF. The rearrangement joins TRBV7-2 to TRBJ2-7; D gene ambiguous. The CDR3 totals 15 residues. Trimming cost V 2 bases and J 5 bases, with 16 bases left between them. CDR1 is SGHTA and CDR2 is FQGNSA in the germline V gene.